A single sample is the source of the 29 T cell receptor beta chains below, sequenced in a study of CD8+ T cells in alopecia areata. The sequencing template was cDNA reverse transcribed from extracted RNA. Only in-frame clones appear in the TCRdb table, and some are missing; sequencing was by immunoSEQ multiplex PCR. The repertoire holds 55,000 to 70,000 clones, with approximately 45% as singletons. Here the sequenced sample was CD8+ T cells sorted from blood, taken at week 0. These receptors came from a human donor with alopecia areata.

This sequence joins TRBV11-2 and TRBJ2-2; D unresolved. Germline V gene lookup returns CDR1 SGHAT and CDR2 FQNNGV. This CDR3 has 13 amino acids. The V gene lost 8 bases and the J gene lost 6 bases, with 13 bases spanning the gap. The DNA of the CDR3 is TGTGCCAGCGTGGCTCCTTCTGCCGGGGAGCTGTTTTTT. It specifies CASVAPSAGELFF.

The V call is TRBV4-1, the J call TRBJ2-5; tentative D call: TRBD1 (6 bases). CDR1 is MGHRA and CDR2 is YSYEKL in the germline V gene. This CDR3 is built from 16 residues. V dropped 3 bases and J dropped 4 bases, with 18 bases sitting between them. CDR3 in amino acids: CASSQPPQGTRETQYF. The DNA for the CDR3 is TGCGCCAGCAGCCAGCCTCCCCAGGGGACACGAGAGACCCAGTACTTC.

The J gene is TRBJ2-5, the V gene TRBV6-1; 8 nucleotides line up with TRBD2. V was clipped by 5 bases and J by 2 bases; unmatched bases: 7. The CDR3 contains 15 residues. The germline V gene encodes CDR1 MNHNS and CDR2 SASEGT. As DNA, the CDR3 is TGTGCCAGCAGTTCGGGGACTAGAGTGCAAGAGACCCAGTACTTC. The encoded protein is CASSSGTRVQETQYF.

This chain links TRBV9 with TRBJ1-5; D unresolved. The V gene's germline CDR1 is SGDLS and CDR2 YYNGEE. V shed 0 bases and J shed 1 base, with 8 bases lying between them. This CDR3 spans 15 amino acids. The chain's CDR3 is CASSVGSGSNQPQHF. CDR3 DNA: TGTGCCAGCAGCGTAGGAAGCGGGAGCAATCAGCCCCAGCATTTT.

The genes are TRBV27 and TRBJ2-3, with D uncertain. V lost 4 bases and J lost 7, with 12 bases in between. Per the germline V gene, CDR1 is MNHEY and CDR2 is SMNVEV (reference sequence). The CDR3 totals 13 residues. The CDR3 region has the DNA TGTGCCAGCAGTTCGCGACTCGAGAATACGCAGTATTTT. This translates into CASSSRLENTQYF.

This clone was recorded only once. The chain recombines TRBV30 with TRBJ1-3; tentatively, D is TRBD1 (5 bases). The CDR3 runs to 13 residues. Germline V gives CDR1 GTSNPN, CDR2 SVGIG (reference sequence). Deletions cut 4 bases from V and 0 bases from J, with 7 bases between. CDR3 region: CAWTGGSGNTIYF. Here the CDR3 DNA reads TGTGCCTGGACTGGGGGCTCTGGAAACACCATATATTTT.

The chain uses TRBV11-2 and TRBJ2-3; D is tentatively TRBD1 or TRBD2 (5 bases each). Germline lookup yields CDR1 SGHAT and CDR2 FQNNGV. The CDR3 covers 16 residues. V shed 2 bases and J shed 0 bases, with 12 bases lying between them. CDR3 region: CASSLFGTTSTDTQYF. In nucleotides, the CDR3 is TGTGCCAGCAGCTTATTTGGGACGACTAGCACAGATACGCAGTATTTT.

This clone was counted between two and nine times. The chain has TRBV7-3 and TRBJ2-3; 9 bases align to TRBD2. Per the germline V gene, CDR1 is SGHTA and CDR2 is FQGTGA. After removal of 2 bases from V and 4 bases from J, the junction contained 10 bases not matched to a gene. This CDR3 comprises 17 residues. Written as DNA, the CDR3 is TGTGCCAGCAGCTTATACGGTAGCGGGAGTCCCTCAGATACGCAGTATTTT. It codes for CASSLYGSGSPSDTQYF.

V is TRBV29-1 and J is TRBJ2-1; D is possibly TRBD1 or TRBD2 (5 bases each). The CDR3 is 15 residues long. Trimming left V 4 bases short and J 8 bases short, with 21 bases between. CDR1 is SQVTM, CDR2 ANQGSEA, per germline. The CDR3 DNA is TGCAGCGTTGCATTAGGGGCAGGGAGAGGTTATGAGCAGTTCTTC. Protein sequence: CSVALGAGRGYEQFF.

The V call is TRBV6-1, the J call TRBJ2-7; 11 nucleotides match TRBD1. Germline CDR1 MNHNS, CDR2 SASEGT. After removal of 0 bases from V and 3 bases from J, the junction contained 4 bases not matched to a gene. The CDR3 has 16 amino acids. The CDR3 coding sequence is TGTGCCAGCAGTGAAGCGGGGACAGGGGGGATCTACGAGCAGTACTTC. Translated: CASSEAGTGGIYEQYF.

This clone has just a few counts. CDR3 coding DNA: TGCGCCAGCAGCCAAGAAGGAGGGGGGGGAAACGAGCAGTACTTC. Residues: CASSQEGGGGNEQYF. The chain employs TRBV23-1 and TRBJ2-7, with a weak D call TRBD2 (7 bases). TRBV23-1 has ORF status, its function being uncertain. This CDR3 contains 15 residues. Trimming left V 6 bases short and J 5 bases short, with 20 bases between.

The V gene is TRBV27, the J gene TRBJ2-3; 11 positions match TRBD2. The CDR3 is made up of 17 amino acids. In germline, CDR1 is MNHEY, CDR2 SMNVEV (reference sequence). J gave up 0 bases and V 4 bases, and 6 bases lay outside the gene matches. The CDR3 coding sequence is TGTGCCAGCAGTTACACTAGCGGGAGTCCGAGCACAGATACGCAGTATTTT. Amino acids: CASSYTSGSPSTDTQYF.

This clone was detected only a few times. The V and J genes are TRBV27 and TRBJ2-5; 8 bases line up with TRBD1. Trimming removed 4 bases from V and 5 bases from J; junction bases left unmatched: 15. CDR3 length: 17 amino acids. The germline CDR1 and CDR2 sequences are MNHEY and SMNVEV (reference sequence). CDR3 bases: TGTGCCAGCAGTTCCCACCCCGGACAGGGATCGGATGAGACCCAGTACTTC. Translation gives CASSSHPGQGSDETQYF.

The genes are TRBV15 and TRBJ2-6; 8 bases match TRBD2. Trimming cost V 8 bases and J 1 base; bases outside gene matches: 10. The CDR3 runs to 17 residues. From germline, CDR1 is LNHNV and CDR2 YYDKDF (reference sequence). CDR3 sequence (DNA): TGTGCCACCTCTTCGAGCGGGAGTGGTTCTGGGGCCAACGTCCTGACTTTC. This codes for CATSSSGSGSGANVLTF.

The chain couples TRBV29-1 to TRBJ1-2; 8 bases agree with TRBD1. Per the germline V gene, CDR1 is SQVTM and CDR2 is ANQGSEA. V trimming: 6 bases; J trimming: 1 base; junction bases outside the gene matches: 16. The CDR3 is 17 amino acids. The CDR3 protein is CSVSTVEDRDLNYGYTF. The CDR3 nucleotides read TGCAGCGTCTCAACGGTGGAGGACAGGGACCTTAACTATGGCTACACCTTC.

This clone was found a few times. The chain recombines TRBV2 with TRBJ1-1, with D maybe TRBD1 (6 bases). The CDR3 runs 17 residues. Per the germline V gene, CDR1 is SNHLY and CDR2 is FYNNEI. V dropped 5 bases and J dropped 4 bases, with 23 bases sitting between them. DNA for the CDR3: TGTGCCAGCAGTTTTGAAGAGGGGGAGGGGTCGAGCACTGAAGCTTTCTTT. This gives the protein CASSFEEGEGSSTEAFF.

The chain has TRBV10-2 and TRBJ2-5; 13 bases are shared with TRBD2. Germline CDR1 is WSHSY and CDR2 is SAAADI. The junction had 5 bases not matched to a gene; V was cut back by 7 bases and J by 3 bases. This CDR3 region has 15 residues. CDR3 region: CASKETSGGKETQYF. CDR3 coding DNA: TGCGCCAGCAAGGAGACTAGCGGGGGGAAAGAGACCCAGTACTTC.

Here the CDR3 DNA reads TGTGCCTGGACAGACATGAACACTGAAGCTTTCTTT. This codes for CAWTDMNTEAFF. This chain uses TRBV30 with TRBJ1-1, with D uncertain. This CDR3 comprises 12 residues. Per the germline V gene, CDR1 is GTSNPN and CDR2 is SVGIG (reference sequence). With 4 bases removed from V and 0 bases from J, the gap between germline ends came to 6 bases.

The chain employs TRBV29-1 and TRBJ2-1, with D uncertain. Trimming removed 5 bases from V and 7 bases from J, with 15 bases in between. CDR1 is SQVTM and CDR2 is ANQGSEA in the germline V gene. The CDR3 length is 13 residues. The CDR3 loop is CSVKHPLRNEQFF. The CDR3 region has the DNA TGCAGCGTTAAGCACCCCCTTCGGAATGAGCAGTTCTTC.

This chain uses TRBV15 with TRBJ2-7; 8 bases are a match to TRBD2. From germline, CDR1 is LNHNV and CDR2 YYDKDF (reference sequence). This CDR3 spans 16 amino acids. The junction had 9 bases not matched to a gene; V was cut back by 2 bases and J by 3 bases. DNA for the CDR3: TGTGCCACCAGCAGACACAGCGGGACTAGGGTCTACGAGCAGTACTTC. It is translated as CATSRHSGTRVYEQYF.

With regard to this clone: Other DNA sequences of this sample code for an identical CDR3. CDR3 nucleotides: TGCGCCAGCAGCTTGTCCGGGACAGGGGGGACTGAAGCTTTCTTT. As protein: CASSLSGTGGTEAFF. V is TRBV5-1 and J is TRBJ1-1; 11 bases align to TRBD1. The germline V gene encodes CDR1 SGHRS and CDR2 YFSETQ. The CDR3 consists of 15 residues. V shed 1 base and J 5 bases; nucleotides not matched to a gene: 4.

By share of the sample, this clone is medium-sized (0.01 to 0.1%). V usage is TRBV15 and J usage is TRBJ2-1; 8 nucleotides agree with TRBD1. With V trimmed by 1 base and J by 3 bases, 5 bases remained unmatched. The germline V gene encodes CDR1 LNHNV and CDR2 YYDKDF (reference sequence). The CDR3 spans 16 residues. This chain's CDR3 is CATSRGQGTNYNEQFF. CDR3 bases: TGTGCCACCAGCAGAGGACAGGGGACGAACTACAATGAGCAGTTCTTC.

The chain is built from TRBV30 and TRBJ2-5; D is ambiguous. Per germline, CDR1 GTSNPN and CDR2 SVGIG (reference sequence). V lost 3 bases, J lost 6 bases, and 11 bases lay in between. There are 12 residues in the CDR3. CDR3 in DNA: TGTGCCTGGAGCCCCCCCTCGCAGACCCAGTACTTC. This codes for CAWSPPSQTQYF.

The V and J genes are TRBV30 and TRBJ2-7; tentatively, D is TRBD1 or TRBD2 (5 bases each). The CDR3 consists of 13 residues. V shed 4 bases and J shed 2 bases, with 12 bases lying between them. The V gene's germline CDR1 is GTSNPN and CDR2 SVGIG (reference sequence). The CDR3 DNA sequence: TGTGCCTGGACCCCCGGGACCACCTACGAGCAGTACTTC. Protein product: CAWTPGTTYEQYF.

With respect to this clone: Only one base separates this from a far larger clonotype, so it likely reflects a read error. The chain carries TRBV27 and TRBJ1-1; D gene unclear. The length of the CDR3 is 13 residues. Trimming removed 2 bases from V and 1 base from J, with 5 bases in between. The germline CDR1 and CDR2 sequences are MNHEY and SMNVEV (reference sequence). Here the CDR3 DNA reads TGTGCCAGCAGTTTACAAGGGAACACTGAAGCTTTCTTT. Its protein product is CASSLQGNTEAFF.

V usage is TRBV9 and J usage is TRBJ2-5, with D tentatively TRBD2 (5 bases). Germline CDR1 is SGDLS and CDR2 is YYNGEE. This CDR3 region has 12 residues. The V end was cut by 4 bases, the J end by 5 bases, with 9 bases between. CDR3 residues: CASSLRGETQYF. The CDR3 DNA sequence: TGTGCCAGCAGCCTCAGAGGGGAGACCCAGTACTTC.

The gene calls are TRBV7-9 and TRBJ2-5; TRBD2 matches 12 bases. The V and J ends lost 3 bases and 4 bases, in that order; junction bases with no gene match: 9. Germline V lookup: CDR1 SEHNR, CDR2 FQNEAQ (reference sequence). The CDR3 has 17 amino acids. CDR3 bases: TGTGCCAGCAGCTTCGACTTAGGACTAGCGGGACGAGAGACCCAGTACTTC. Its protein product is CASSFDLGLAGRETQYF.

This clone was counted between two and nine times. The rearrangement uses TRBV28 and TRBJ2-7; 7 nucleotides agree with TRBD1. CDR1 is MDHEN and CDR2 is SYDVKM in the germline V gene. CDR3 length: 13 residues. V trimming: 7 bases; J trimming: 6 bases; junction bases outside the gene matches: 9. CDR3 sequence (DNA): TGTGCCAGCACCCGACAGGGACGGAGCGAGCAGTACTTC. Translation: CASTRQGRSEQYF.

By share, this clone counts as medium-sized (0.01 to 0.1%). The chain carries TRBV11-1 and TRBJ2-1; 8 bases match TRBD1. Unmatched junction bases numbered 2, after V lost 4 bases and J lost 6 bases. This CDR3 has 13 residues. Germline CDR1 and CDR2: SGHAT and FQDESV (reference sequence). The CDR3 reads CASSWTGTNEQFF. The CDR3 region has the DNA TGTGCCAGCAGCTGGACAGGGACCAATGAGCAGTTCTTC.